The present TCR beta chain was sequenced within a study of T cells in Graves' hyperthyroidism and ophthalmopathy. A note on this clonotype: The antigen is not known. A much larger clonotype is one base distant, so this may be a read error.

Amplification yielded TCR beta CDR3 regions, with RNA transcripts as the source. A first-round RT-PCR of the TCR CDR3 used the HTBI primer set. From the multiplex PCR reads, TCRdb called clonotypes with MiXCR, one entry per CDR3 protein. The table records hundreds of thousands of distinct CDR3 sequences, less than 20% of them present only once. The CDR3 loop spans 12 amino acids. In germline, CDR1 is GTSNPN, CDR2 SVGIG (reference sequence). V was shortened by 8 bases and J by 2 bases, with 11 bases between the two germline ends. Regarding the study as a whole: Ophthalmopathy onset followed model prediction by a median approximately 5.9 months. Most expanded thyroid clonotypes above 0.001 also appeared in blood.

The J gene is TRBJ2-3, the V gene TRBV30; possible D gene TRBD1, 6 bases. This receptor was identified in a man between 35 and 55 years old with Graves' ophthalmopathy. The specimen was blood. This chain's CDR3 is CARGTLTDTQYF. Here the CDR3 DNA reads TGTGCCAGGGGGACCCTCACAGATACGCAGTATTTT.